The 23 T cell receptor beta chains given below trace back to one sample, sequenced in a study of blood T cell repertoires in COVID-19. Libraries were prepared by immunoSEQ multiplex PCR; TCRdb keeps only in-frame clonotypes and omits some of them. The sample yields about 260,000 clones, more than 75% seen once. Sequencing was carried out using peripheral blood. The source of these receptors is a woman between 35 and 50 years old who had recovered from COVID-19.

J is TRBJ1-2 and V is TRBV14, with 8 bases matching TRBD1. Germline V gene sequence: CDR1 SGHDN, CDR2 FVKESK. The CDR3 runs 16 residues. Trimming at V came to 5 bases and at J to 2 bases, leaving 10 bases not matched to a gene. CDR3 protein: CASSGHDRGLNYGYTF. DNA of the CDR3: TGTGCCAGCAGCGGACACGACAGGGGACTCAACTATGGCTACACCTTC.

The rearrangement links TRBV7-9 to TRBJ1-4; a weak D match, TRBD1 (5 bases). Germline CDR1 SEHNR, CDR2 FQNEAQ (reference sequence). The CDR3 contains 16 residues. V gave up 5 bases and J gave up 5 bases, with 18 bases separating them. CDR3 DNA: TGTGCCAGCAGCCCGGGTGGGGCCCCATCAAATGAAAAACTGTTTTTT. Amino acids: CASSPGGAPSNEKLFF.

This chain connects TRBV6-5 to TRBJ1-2; a possible D gene is TRBD1 (5 bases). V lost 6 bases and J 5 bases, leaving 13 bases between the germline ends. The CDR3 has 13 amino acids. The germline CDR1 and CDR2 sequences are MNHEY and SVGAGI. This chain's CDR3 is CASREGRRYGYTF. The CDR3 nucleotides are TGTGCCAGCAGGGAGGGACGGCGTTATGGCTACACCTTC.

The chain carries TRBV11-2 and TRBJ2-5, with TRBD2 identical over 10 bases. CDR1 and CDR2 (germline): SGHAT, FQNNGV. V lost 2 bases and J lost 1; bases outside the gene matches: 7. The CDR3 sequence is 17 residues long. CDR3 sequence (DNA): TGTGCCAGCAGCTTACGACATAGCGGGGGGACCCAAGAGACCCAGTACTTC. Translating it yields CASSLRHSGGTQETQYF. The variable domain in full, completed from reference TRBV11-2 and TRBJ2-5, reads EAGVAQSPRYKIIEKRQSVAFWCNPISGHATLYWYQQILGQGPKLLIQFQNNGVVDDSQLPKDRFSAERLKGVDSTLKIQPAKLEDSAVYLCASSLRHSGGTQETQYFGPGTRLLVL.

The chain uses TRBV5-4 and TRBJ1-1; D remains unclear. Trimming removed 2 bases from V and 1 base from J, with 6 bases in between. The CDR3 runs 13 residues. Germline V CDR1 and CDR2: SGHNT, YYREEE (reference sequence). The CDR3 sequence is CASSFRSNTEAFF. The CDR3 nucleotides are TGTGCCAGCAGCTTCAGGTCGAACACTGAAGCTTTCTTT.

In this sample, this clone turned up once. The chain carries TRBV2 and TRBJ2-5, with D possibly TRBD1 on 5 matching bases. The CDR3 is 14 amino acids. V was shortened by 8 bases and J by 4 bases, with 17 bases between the two germline ends. Germline-derived CDR1 and CDR2 are SNHLY and FYNNEI. The CDR3 loop reads CASGFPGRGETQYF. The DNA for the CDR3 is TGTGCCAGCGGGTTTCCAGGGCGTGGAGAGACCCAGTACTTC.

V gene TRBV6-6 combines with J gene TRBJ1-4; the D gene is possibly TRBD1 (5 bases). The CDR3 runs 14 residues. The germline V gene encodes CDR1 MNHNY and CDR2 SVGAGI (reference sequence). The germline V and J ends were trimmed by 2 bases and 7 bases, with 11 bases remaining between them. The chain's CDR3 is CASSYQGGVEKLFF. The DNA for the CDR3 is TGTGCCAGCAGTTACCAGGGAGGGGTTGAAAAACTGTTTTTT.

The rearrangement joins TRBV5-1 to TRBJ1-2, with D maybe TRBD1 (6 bases). The V and J ends lost 4 bases and 6 bases respectively, with 19 bases between them. This CDR3 region has 15 residues. The germline CDR1 and CDR2 sequences are SGHRS and YFSETQ. CDR3 protein: CASSPGDTLGDGYTF. In nucleotides, the CDR3 is TGCGCCAGCAGCCCAGGGGACACCCTAGGGGATGGCTACACCTTC.

The chain is built from TRBV6-5 and TRBJ2-7, with TRBD1 matching over 9 bases. There are 14 residues in the CDR3. With 5 bases clipped from V and 6 bases from J, the junction kept 8 bases outside the gene matches. Germline CDR1 reads MNHEY; CDR2 reads SVGAGI. CDR3 in DNA: TGTGCCAGCAGTCCCCGGGACAGGGATCCCGAGCAGTACTTC. It codes for CASSPRDRDPEQYF.

Remarks on this clone: This sample also contains other DNA sequences that code for the same CDR3. The genes are TRBV5-1 and TRBJ1-1; weak D call: TRBD1 (5 bases). Germline CDR1 reads SGHRS; CDR2 reads YFSETQ. This CDR3 spans 13 amino acids. V shed 2 bases and J shed 5 bases, with 10 bases lying between them. The CDR3 loop is CASSFTGGTEAFF. The CDR3 DNA reads TGCGCCAGCAGCTTTACAGGTGGAACTGAAGCTTTCTTT. The variable domain in full, with the rest retrieved from reference TRBV5-1 and TRBJ1-1, is KAGVTQTPRYLIKTRGQQVTLSCSPISGHRSVSWYQQTPGQGLQFLFEYFSETQRNKGNFPGRFSGRQFSNSRSEMNVSTLELGDSALYLCASSFTGGTEAFFGQGTRLTVV.

V is TRBV19 and J is TRBJ1-3, with D hard to call. The V gene lost 6 bases and the J gene lost 0 bases, with 6 bases spanning the gap. This CDR3 has 13 amino acids. The germline V gene encodes CDR1 LNHDA and CDR2 SQIVND (reference sequence). This CDR3 is CASRRSSGNTIYF. The CDR3 coding sequence is TGTGCCAGTAGGAGGAGCTCTGGAAACACCATATATTTT.

The chain employs TRBV18 and TRBJ1-1; D possibly corresponds to TRBD1 (6 bases). The CDR3 has 15 residues. The germline V gene encodes CDR1 KGHSH and CDR2 LQKENI. Trimming left V 3 bases short and J 1 base short, with 12 bases between. The CDR3 sequence: CASSPVGAGNTEAFF. CDR3 nucleotides: TGTGCCAGCTCACCCGTGGGGGCGGGGAACACTGAAGCTTTCTTT.

The chain links TRBV3-1 (or the pseudogene TRBV3-2) to TRBJ2-1; D remains ambiguous. Trimming cost V 4 bases and J 10 bases, with 20 bases left between them. Germline CDR1 LGHDT, CDR2 YNNKEL (reference sequence). The CDR3 sequence is 15 residues long. CDR3 amino acids: CASSPNIYRVGEQFF. The CDR3 DNA is TGTGCCAGCAGCCCGAACATCTACCGCGTCGGGGAGCAGTTCTTC.

The rearrangement uses TRBV28 and TRBJ2-3, with 9 bases that match TRBD2. The CDR3 covers 16 residues. The germline V gene encodes CDR1 MDHEN and CDR2 SYDVKM. The J segment lost 7 bases and the V segment lost 3 bases, leaving 11 bases of the junction unmatched. CDR3 sequence reads: CASSFARLSGGNTQYF. The CDR3 coding sequence is TGTGCCAGCAGTTTTGCCCGACTAAGCGGGGGGAATACGCAGTATTTT. Together with reference TRBV28 and TRBJ2-3, the CDR3 gives the full variable domain: DVKVTQSSRYLVKRTGEKVFLECVQDMDHENMFWYRQDPGLGLRLIYFSYDVKMKEKGDIPEGYSVSREKKERFSLILESASTNQTSMYLCASSFARLSGGNTQYFGPGTRLTVL.

This clone was recorded a few times. V gene TRBV7-2 combines with J gene TRBJ1-1; TRBD1 agrees at 11 bases. Trimming removed 4 bases from V and 4 bases from J; junction bases left unmatched: 8. CDR1 is SGHTA and CDR2 is FQGNSA in the germline V gene. The CDR3 consists of 16 residues. CDR3 nucleotides: TGTGCCAGCAGCTCACGGACAGGGGGCGGAATCACTGAAGCTTTCTTT. It encodes CASSSRTGGGITEAFF.

The chain is built from TRBV27 and TRBJ1-2; a weak D match, TRBD1 (6 bases). The V gene lost 8 bases and the J gene lost 8 bases, with 15 bases spanning the gap. Per the germline V gene, CDR1 is MNHEY and CDR2 is SMNVEV (reference sequence). This CDR3 contains 12 residues. CDR3 region: CASGAGVRGYTF. The CDR3 nucleotides read TGTGCCAGCGGCGCAGGGGTCCGAGGCTACACCTTC.

The CDR3 here is CASSLVGHTYEQYF. In nucleotides, the CDR3 is TGCGCCAGCAGCTTGGTGGGACACACCTACGAGCAGTACTTC. V and J are TRBV5-1 and TRBJ2-7, with TRBD1 as a possible D gene (6 bases). Germline V CDR1 and CDR2: SGHRS, YFSETQ. Trimming removed 0 bases from V and 2 bases from J, with 9 bases in between. This CDR3 comprises 14 residues.

CDR3 amino acids: CASSFSMGRNTEAFF. Written as DNA, the CDR3 is TGTGCCAGCAGTTTCTCCATGGGCCGAAACACTGAAGCTTTCTTT. The V and J genes are TRBV6-5 and TRBJ1-1; D is uncertain. This CDR3 contains 15 residues. With 4 bases removed from V and 2 bases from J, the gap between germline ends came to 14 bases. Looked up from germline, CDR1 is MNHEY and CDR2 is SVGAGI.

The rearrangement joins TRBV7-2 to TRBJ1-2; TRBD1 agrees at 7 bases. With 5 bases clipped from V and 5 bases from J, the junction kept 8 bases outside the gene matches. This CDR3 has 14 amino acids. Germline-derived CDR1 and CDR2 are SGHTA and FQGNSA. The CDR3 loop is CASSPTGTDYGYTF. The CDR3 nucleotides read TGTGCCAGCAGCCCCACCGGGACAGATTATGGCTACACCTTC.

In its sample, this clone was seen once. The V call is TRBV7-9, the J call TRBJ1-5; D gene ambiguous. The CDR3 consists of 12 residues. Between the trimmed V and J ends, which lost 5 bases and 4 bases, there was a span of 6 bases. CDR1 SEHNR and CDR2 FQNEAQ come from the germline V gene (reference sequence). Here the CDR3 reads CASSGGNQPQHF. CDR3 DNA sequence: TGTGCCAGCAGCGGAGGGAATCAGCCCCAGCATTTT.

CDR3 residues: CASSLTGWGEQFF. The CDR3 DNA sequence: TGTGCCAGCAGCTTGACAGGGTGGGGTGAGCAGTTCTTC. V usage is TRBV5-6 and J usage is TRBJ2-1; a possible D gene is TRBD1 (6 bases). CDR1 SGHDT and CDR2 YYEEEE come from the germline V gene. With 1 base removed from V and 9 bases from J, the gap between germline ends came to 11 bases. This CDR3 comprises 13 residues.

The rearrangement links TRBV2 to TRBJ1-2, with TRBD1 as a possible D gene (5 bases). This CDR3 contains 13 residues. CDR1 and CDR2 from the germline V gene are SNHLY and FYNNEI. Between the trimmed V and J ends, which lost 3 bases and 6 bases, there was a span of 11 bases. CDR3 in amino acids: CASSDFRGNGYTF. The CDR3 region has the DNA TGTGCCAGCAGTGATTTTCGGGGGAATGGCTACACCTTC.

The chain is built from TRBV10-3 and TRBJ1-4; D uncertain. The germline V gene has CDR1 ENHRY and CDR2 SYGVKD. The CDR3 consists of 14 residues. V shed 4 bases and J shed 6 bases, with 12 bases lying between them. This chain's CDR3 is CAISAGQEDEKLFF. As DNA, the CDR3 is TGTGCCATCAGTGCTGGGCAGGAGGATGAAAAACTGTTTTTT.